The 21 T cell receptor beta chains in this list originate from one sample, sequenced in a study of blood T cell repertoires in COVID-19. TCRdb keeps only in-frame clones here, not all; method: immunoSEQ multiplex PCR. The table records approximately 94,000 clones, about 84% of them present only once. The sequencing input was peripheral blood. The receptor source for this set is a human donor in a cohort sampled during active COVID-19.

The rearrangement joins TRBV13 to TRBJ1-5, with a weak D call TRBD1 (6 bases). Trimming took off 5 bases at V and 0 bases at J, with 14 bases between the two ends. This CDR3 is 16 amino acids long. CDR1 and CDR2 from the germline V gene are PRHDT and FYEKMQ (reference sequence). The CDR3 loop reads CASSRGGANSNQPQHF. For the CDR3, the DNA is TGTGCCAGCAGCCGGGGGGGGGCGAATAGCAATCAGCCCCAGCATTTT.

A few counts support this clone. The chain couples TRBV12-3 or TRBV12-4 to TRBJ1-2; D not certain. Trimming left V 5 bases short and J 7 bases short, with 14 bases between. The CDR3 totals 13 residues. As DNA, the CDR3 is TGTGCCAGCAGTCACCGTAGGCTAGGTGGCTACACCTTC. It translates to CASSHRRLGGYTF.

The table lists this clone with a count of one. V gene TRBV7-9 combines with J gene TRBJ1-2; tentative D call: TRBD1 (5 bases). Germline loops: CDR1 SEHNR, CDR2 FQNEAQ (reference sequence). The length of the CDR3 is 15 residues. V shed 1 base and J shed 3 bases, with 12 bases lying between them. In DNA form, the CDR3 reads TGTGCCAGCAGCTTAGGTGGCGAAGGGGACTATGGCTACACCTTC. Translating gives CASSLGGEGDYGYTF.

This clone has only a few counts. This chain joins TRBV5-4 and TRBJ2-7; TRBD1 agrees at 8 bases. The CDR3 is 14 residues long. Trimming at V came to 4 bases and at J to 2 bases, leaving 5 bases not matched to a gene. CDR1 SGHNT and CDR2 YYREEE come from the germline V gene (reference sequence). This CDR3 is CASSGQGEAYEQYF. CDR3 DNA: TGTGCCAGCAGCGGACAGGGAGAAGCCTACGAGCAGTACTTC.

This clone showed up just once. CDR3 in amino acids: CASSYGTYNSPLHF. CDR3 coding DNA: TGTGCCAGCAGCTACGGGACTTATAATTCACCCCTCCACTTT. This sequence joins TRBV3-1 (or the pseudogene TRBV3-2) and TRBJ1-6, with D tentatively TRBD1 (5 bases). Germline V lookup: CDR1 LGHDT, CDR2 YNNKEL (reference sequence). This CDR3 is built from 14 residues. The V end was cut by 5 bases, the J end by 4 bases, with 9 bases between.

The V gene is TRBV12-3 or TRBV12-4, the J gene TRBJ1-2; 7 nucleotides line up with TRBD1. The J segment lost 7 bases and the V segment lost 6 bases, leaving 5 bases of the junction unmatched. The CDR3 spans 12 residues. The CDR3 sequence: CASRRQGGGYTF. The CDR3 bases are TGTGCCAGCAGAAGACAGGGTGGTGGCTACACCTTC.

The chain has TRBV27 and TRBJ1-5; D remains ambiguous. The V end was cut by 0 bases, the J end by 2 bases, with 11 bases between. Germline V gives CDR1 MNHEY, CDR2 SMNVEV (reference sequence). The CDR3 totals 16 residues. CDR3 nucleotides: TGTGCCAGCAGTTTATCGACCGGGTACGGCAATCAGCCCCAGCATTTT. This gives the protein CASSLSTGYGNQPQHF.

J is TRBJ2-5 and V is TRBV19, with 10 positions matching TRBD1. The CDR3 loop spans 15 amino acids. The germline V gene encodes CDR1 LNHDA and CDR2 SQIVND (reference sequence). V lost 3 bases to trimming and J lost 1 base; unmatched junction nucleotides: 2. The CDR3 coding sequence is TGTGCCAGTAGTATGGGACAGGGGACCCAAGAGACCCAGTACTTC. This translates into CASSMGQGTQETQYF.

This clone was detected only once. The chain has TRBV18 and TRBJ2-1; D is unclear. Per the germline V gene, CDR1 is KGHSH and CDR2 is LQKENI. V lost 3 bases and J lost 0, with 12 bases in between. This CDR3 has 16 residues. CDR3 protein: CASSPRQMSSYNEQFF. DNA of the CDR3: TGTGCCAGCTCACCGAGGCAGATGAGCTCCTACAATGAGCAGTTCTTC.

The V call is TRBV6-5, the J call TRBJ2-7; tentative D call: TRBD2 (6 bases). V lost 6 bases and J lost 3, with 18 bases in between. The CDR3 is made up of 15 amino acids. Germline lookup yields CDR1 MNHEY and CDR2 SVGAGI. The CDR3, as DNA: TGTGCCAGCAGGCGATACAAGGAGGGAAACTACGAGCAGTACTTC. Its translation is CASRRYKEGNYEQYF.

The chain has TRBV7-2 and TRBJ2-7, with 11 bases that match TRBD2. Germline V lookup: CDR1 SGHTA, CDR2 FQGNSA. The V and J ends lost 6 bases and 6 bases, in that order; junction bases with no gene match: 4. The CDR3 length is 13 residues. The CDR3 region has the DNA TGTGCCAGCAGTTGGGGACTAGCGGCCGAGCAGTACTTC. It is translated as CASSWGLAAEQYF.

The chain combines TRBV15 with TRBJ1-1; D is unclear. Germline V gives CDR1 LNHNV, CDR2 YYDKDF (reference sequence). V lost 0 bases, J lost 5 bases, and 4 bases lay in between. This CDR3 spans 12 amino acids. The CDR3 nucleotides are TGTGCCACCAGCAGAGACCAGACTGAAGCTTTCTTT. It is translated as CATSRDQTEAFF.

The CDR3 DNA sequence: TGCGCCAGCAGTCTACTAGCGGGGGGCTCCTACGAGCAGTACTTC. Amino acid sequence: CASSLLAGGSYEQYF. The genes are TRBV5-1 and TRBJ2-7; 12 bases are shared with TRBD2. This CDR3 comprises 15 residues. The trim removed 5 bases at V and 0 bases at J, leaving 3 bases unmatched. The germline V gene encodes CDR1 SGHRS and CDR2 YFSETQ.

V and J are TRBV5-1 and TRBJ1-1; D may be TRBD1 (6 bases). Germline-derived CDR1 and CDR2 are SGHRS and YFSETQ. Trimming took 2 bases from V and 0 from J, leaving 11 bases between them. The CDR3 spans 15 residues. The CDR3 spells CASSFGGYMNTEAFF. CDR3 DNA: TGCGCCAGCAGCTTTGGGGGCTACATGAACACTGAAGCTTTCTTT.

This rearrangement joins TRBV20-1 to TRBJ1-1, with no clear D. Looked up from germline, CDR1 is DFQATT and CDR2 is SNEGSKA (reference sequence). CDR3 length: 11 amino acids. V was pared by 5 bases and J by 4 bases, with 8 bases between. The CDR3 loop reads CSARRFTEAFF. As DNA, the CDR3 is TGCAGTGCTCGGAGGTTCACTGAAGCTTTCTTT.

The chain is built from TRBV18 and TRBJ1-2; 7 bases fit TRBD1. Losses at the gene ends were 2 bases for V and 4 bases for J; bases not matched to a gene: 7. Germline V gives CDR1 KGHSH, CDR2 LQKENI. The CDR3 totals 15 residues. CDR3 DNA: TGTGCCAGCTCACCAATGCAGGGGGATTTCTATGGCTACACCTTC. Its protein product is CASSPMQGDFYGYTF.

This chain links TRBV7-2 with TRBJ2-1; 13 nucleotides line up with TRBD2. Germline CDR1 reads SGHTA; CDR2 reads FQGNSA. Germline trimming cut 4 bases from V and 8 bases from J; bases unmatched to any gene: 8. The CDR3 covers 16 residues. CDR3 DNA: TGTGCCAGCAGCTCGGGACTAGCGGGGCCAGGGGATGAGCAGTTCTTC. This encodes CASSSGLAGPGDEQFF. The whole variable domain, filled in from reference TRBV7-2 and TRBJ2-1, reads GAGVSQSPSNKVTEKGKDVELRCDPISGHTALYWYRQSLGQGLEFLIYFQGNSAPDKSGLPSDRFSAERTGGSVSTLTIQRTQQEDSAVYLCASSSGLAGPGDEQFFGPGTRLTVL.

The chain has TRBV4-3 and TRBJ2-1; maybe TRBD2 (6 bases). This CDR3 region has 16 residues. CDR1 is LGHNA and CDR2 is YSLEER in the germline V gene. V was pared by 3 bases and J by 0 bases, with 12 bases between. This chain's CDR3 is CASSQTPGSSYNEQFF. The CDR3 DNA is TGCGCCAGCAGCCAGACACCCGGGAGCTCCTACAATGAGCAGTTCTTC.

The chain uses TRBV5-8 and TRBJ2-1, with D unclear. The CDR3 runs 13 residues. V lost 2 bases and J lost 4, with 7 bases in between. CDR1 and CDR2 from the germline V gene are SGHTS and YDEGEE. CDR3 bases: TGTGCCAGCAGCTTTTACAGTTACAATGAGCAGTTCTTC. Translation gives CASSFYSYNEQFF.

This clone was seen only a few times. This chain joins TRBV2 and TRBJ2-5; a possible D gene is TRBD1 (6 bases). From germline, CDR1 is SNHLY and CDR2 FYNNEI. This CDR3 region has 13 residues. V was pared by 3 bases and J by 5 bases, with 10 bases between. CDR3 residues: CASSEGAGETQYF. CDR3 in DNA: TGTGCCAGCAGTGAGGGGGCTGGGGAGACCCAGTACTTC.

The chain links TRBV5-4 to TRBJ1-1; D not certain. Germline V gene sequence: CDR1 SGHNT, CDR2 YYREEE (reference sequence). The CDR3 loop spans 15 amino acids. Trimming took off 1 base at V and 1 base at J, with 11 bases between the two ends. The DNA of the CDR3 is TGTGCCAGCAGCTTGCTCGGGTCGAGGAACACTGAAGCTTTCTTT. It yields the protein CASSLLGSRNTEAFF. The entire variable domain, with the rest obtained from reference TRBV5-4 and TRBJ1-1, is as follows: ETGVTQSPTHLIKTRGQQVTLRCSSQSGHNTVSWYQQALGQGPQFIFQYYREEENGRGNFPPRFSGLQFPNYSSELNVNALELDDSALYLCASSLLGSRNTEAFFGQGTRLTVV.